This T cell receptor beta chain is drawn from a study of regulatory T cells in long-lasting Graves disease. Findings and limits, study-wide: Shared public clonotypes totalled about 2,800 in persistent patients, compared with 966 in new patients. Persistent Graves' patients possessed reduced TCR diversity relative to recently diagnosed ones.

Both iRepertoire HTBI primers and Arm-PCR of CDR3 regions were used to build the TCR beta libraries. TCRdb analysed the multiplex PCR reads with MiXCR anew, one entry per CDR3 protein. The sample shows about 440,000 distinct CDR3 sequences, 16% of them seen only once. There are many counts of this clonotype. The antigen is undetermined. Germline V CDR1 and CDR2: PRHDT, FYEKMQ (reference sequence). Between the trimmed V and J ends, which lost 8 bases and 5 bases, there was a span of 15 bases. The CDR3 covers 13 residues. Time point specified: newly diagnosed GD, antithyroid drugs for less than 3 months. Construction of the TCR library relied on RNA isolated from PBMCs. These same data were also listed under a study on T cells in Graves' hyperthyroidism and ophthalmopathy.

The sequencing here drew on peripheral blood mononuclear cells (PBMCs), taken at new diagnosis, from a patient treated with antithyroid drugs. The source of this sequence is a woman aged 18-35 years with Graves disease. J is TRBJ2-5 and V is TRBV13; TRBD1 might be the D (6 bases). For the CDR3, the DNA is TGTGCCAGCGGGGACACGGAAGGGGAGACCCAGTACTTC. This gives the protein CASGDTEGETQYF.